This TCR beta chain came from a study of T cells in Graves' hyperthyroidism and ophthalmopathy. There are many counts of this clonotype. V gave up 6 bases and J gave up 5 bases; unmatched junction bases: 4. Germline V gene data show CDR1 as SNHLY and CDR2 as FYNNEI. The CDR3 runs 14 residues. What was amplified from RNA transcripts were TCR beta CDR3 regions. RT-PCR in the first round (using the HTBI primer set) targeted the TCR CDR3. TCRdb independently ran MiXCR on the multiplex PCR reads; one entry per CDR3 protein. The sample shows 100,000 to 140,000 distinct CDR3 sequences, around a sixth of them seen only once.

The J gene is TRBJ1-2, the V gene TRBV2; 12 nucleotides match TRBD1. This TCR was recovered from a woman between 50 and 59 years old with Graves' hyperthyroidism. Sequenced sample: blood. The CDR3 reads CASRPGQGAYGYTF. The CDR3 DNA follows: TGTGCCAGCAGACCGGGACAGGGGGCTTATGGCTACACCTTC.